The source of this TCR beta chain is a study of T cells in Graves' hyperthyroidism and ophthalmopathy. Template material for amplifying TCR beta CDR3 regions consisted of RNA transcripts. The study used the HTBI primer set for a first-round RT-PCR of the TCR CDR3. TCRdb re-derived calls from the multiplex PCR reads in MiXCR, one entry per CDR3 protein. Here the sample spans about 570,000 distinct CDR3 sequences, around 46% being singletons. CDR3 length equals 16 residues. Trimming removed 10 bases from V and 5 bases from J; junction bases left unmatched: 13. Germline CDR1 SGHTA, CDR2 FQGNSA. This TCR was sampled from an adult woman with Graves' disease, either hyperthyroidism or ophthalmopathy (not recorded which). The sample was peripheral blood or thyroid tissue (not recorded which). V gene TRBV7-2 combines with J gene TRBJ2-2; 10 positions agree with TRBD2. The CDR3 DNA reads TGTGCCACCAGTGGACCTAGCGGGAGAGGAACCGGGGAGCTGTTTTTT. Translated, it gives CATSGPSGRGTGELFF.